Below, 29 T cell receptor beta chains from the same sample are listed, as sequenced in a study of blood T cells in healthy people across ages. For the second PCR, which ran for 7 to 11 cycles, a sample-barcoded 5' primer and a J-beta primer mix were used. TCRdb re-analysed the 5' RACE reads in MiXCR, keeping a single row per CDR3 protein. The table has approximately 2,000,000 distinct CDR3 sequences, more than 35% seen once. Material for sequencing was blood. These receptors originate from a human donor in good health.

In DNA, the CDR3 is TGTGCCATCAGCCGAGATACAGCTAGCAATCAGCCCCAGCATTTT. Its translation is CAISRDTASNQPQHF. The chain links TRBV10-3 to TRBJ1-5; D gene unclear. The CDR3 spans 15 residues. Trimming removed 6 bases at V and 0 bases at J, with 12 bases between. Germline V gene sequence: CDR1 ENHRY, CDR2 SYGVKD.

This clonotype was seen a few times. The J gene is TRBJ1-2, the V gene TRBV24-1; D may be TRBD1 (5 bases). Germline CDR1 is KGHDR and CDR2 is SFDVKD. Trimming stripped 3 bases from V and 4 bases from J, with 8 bases between. CDR3 length: 13 residues. The CDR3 DNA reads TGTGCCACCAGTGATGGGGCCTCCTATGGCTACACCTTC. This gives the protein CATSDGASYGYTF.

The chain links TRBV5-1 to TRBJ2-3; D gene ambiguous. The V end lost 4 bases, the J end lost 3 bases, and 18 bases lay between the germline ends. The CDR3 covers 16 residues. Germline V gene lookup returns CDR1 SGHRS and CDR2 YFSETQ. The CDR3 loop reads CASSIYSLASTDTQYF. CDR3 bases: TGCGCCAGCAGCATATATAGCCTGGCCTCGACAGATACGCAGTATTTT.

This rearrangement joins TRBV7-2 to TRBJ2-7; TRBD1 agrees at 10 bases. J lost 1 base, V lost 5 bases, and 5 bases had no gene match. CDR1 is SGHTA, CDR2 FQGNSA, per germline. This CDR3 is 15 amino acids long. CDR3 sequence reads: CASSTTGGNSYEQYF. The CDR3 DNA reads TGTGCCAGCAGCACGACAGGGGGCAATTCCTACGAGCAGTACTTC.

This clonotype has just a few counts. The chain employs TRBV5-1 and TRBJ2-1; 11 bases are shared with TRBD1. V gave up 4 bases and J gave up 8 bases; unmatched junction bases: 11. Germline loops: CDR1 SGHRS, CDR2 YFSETQ. The CDR3 extends over 16 amino acids. This chain's CDR3 is CASSRGQGVSSDEQFF. The CDR3 bases are TGCGCCAGCAGCCGGGGACAGGGGGTTAGTTCGGATGAGCAGTTCTTC.

The DNA for the CDR3 is TGTGCCAGCAGTTTAGGACAGGGGCTGACTCGAAACATTCAGTACTTC. It is translated as CASSLGQGLTRNIQYF. The chain employs TRBV12-3 or TRBV12-4 and TRBJ2-4, with 8 bases that match TRBD1. The CDR3 sequence is 16 residues long. The ends lost 1 base at V and 6 bases at J; junction bases unmatched: 8.

The rearrangement joins TRBV9 to TRBJ2-7; weak D call: TRBD1 (5 bases). Germline CDR1 and CDR2: SGDLS and YYNGEE. The CDR3 totals 15 residues. V lost 0 bases to trimming and J lost 4 bases, with 14 bases between them. DNA of the CDR3: TGTGCCAGCAGCGTAGGGATTGACAGCGAGTACGAGCAGTACTTC. The encoded protein is CASSVGIDSEYEQYF. The full variable domain, with the rest looked up from reference TRBV9 and TRBJ2-7, is DSGVTQTPKHLITATGQRVTLRCSPRSGDLSVYWYQQSLDQGLQFLIQYYNGEERAKGNILERFSAQQFPDLHSELNLSSLELGDSALYFCASSVGIDSEYEQYFGPGTRLTVT.

V usage is TRBV4-1 and J usage is TRBJ2-2; D perhaps matches TRBD1 (5 bases). The CDR3 covers 15 residues. V lost 1 base and J lost 4, with 10 bases in between. Per the germline V gene, CDR1 is MGHRA and CDR2 is YSYEKL. The CDR3 region has the DNA TGCGCCAGCAGCCAAGGGTTCCAGGGCACCGGGGAGCTGTTTTTT. Protein sequence: CASSQGFQGTGELFF.

This chain connects TRBV6-2 or TRBV6-3 to TRBJ2-5; no firm D call. This CDR3 is 12 amino acids long. Trimming took off 2 bases at V and 5 bases at J, with 6 bases between the two ends. Germline-derived CDR1 and CDR2 are MNHEY and SVGEGT. The CDR3: CASSYISETQYF. DNA of the CDR3: TGTGCCAGCAGTTACATATCGGAGACCCAGTACTTC.

This clonotype has at least ten counts. The chain recombines TRBV9 with TRBJ2-7; the match to TRBD1 covers 10 bases. The CDR3 has 14 amino acids. V lost 4 bases and J lost 8; bases outside the gene matches: 9. Per germline, CDR1 SGDLS and CDR2 YYNGEE. CDR3 nucleotide sequence: TGTGCCAGCAGCTCTCTGGGGGACAGGGGAAAGCAGTACTTC. Protein sequence: CASSSLGDRGKQYF. Together with reference TRBV9 and TRBJ2-7, the CDR3 gives the full variable domain: DSGVTQTPKHLITATGQRVTLRCSPRSGDLSVYWYQQSLDQGLQFLIQYYNGEERAKGNILERFSAQQFPDLHSELNLSSLELGDSALYFCASSSLGDRGKQYFGPGTRLTVT.

The chain uses TRBV4-2 and TRBJ2-7; D perhaps matches TRBD2 (6 bases). The V end was cut by 0 bases, the J end by 4 bases, with 19 bases between. This CDR3 spans 17 amino acids. Germline V gene sequence: CDR1 LGHNA, CDR2 YNFKEQ. The CDR3, as DNA: TGTGCCAGCAGCCAAGAAAGGGACCTCGGGAGCCCTTACGAGCAGTACTTC. Translation: CASSQERDLGSPYEQYF.

This clonotype turned up a few times. V is TRBV5-1 and J is TRBJ2-5; D is possibly TRBD2 (6 bases). Germline CDR1 is SGHRS and CDR2 is YFSETQ. This CDR3 is built from 15 residues. Trimming stripped 0 bases from V and 5 bases from J, with 14 bases between. The CDR3 region is CASSLVPGGAETQYF. The CDR3 DNA reads as TGCGCCAGCAGCTTGGTTCCCGGCGGGGCTGAGACCCAGTACTTC.

This clonotype was detected only a few times. The chain recombines TRBV5-4 with TRBJ2-1, with D perhaps being TRBD1 or TRBD2 (6 bases each). The CDR3 is made up of 16 amino acids. CDR1 SGHNT and CDR2 YYREEE come from the germline V gene (reference sequence). V dropped 5 bases and J dropped 3 bases, with 18 bases sitting between them. CDR3 region: CASRRTDGGGYNEQFF. The CDR3 DNA is TGTGCCAGCAGACGGACGGACGGGGGCGGCTACAATGAGCAGTTCTTC.

The V call is TRBV6-2 or TRBV6-3, the J call TRBJ2-1; 8 bases are a match to TRBD1. Germline values: CDR1 MNHEY, CDR2 SVGEGT. The CDR3 is 14 amino acids. CDR3 nucleotides: TGTGCTAGCCAAGGGGGACAGGCTCATAATGAGCAGTTCTTC. This codes for CASQGGQAHNEQFF.

The rearrangement uses TRBV2 and TRBJ2-1; D gene uncertain. CDR1 is SNHLY and CDR2 is FYNNEI in the germline V gene. This CDR3 is 14 amino acids long. The V end lost 1 base, the J end lost 6 bases, and 10 bases lay between the germline ends. The CDR3 loop reads CASSEGQVPNEQFF. CDR3 nucleotide sequence: TGTGCCAGCAGTGAAGGGCAGGTCCCCAATGAGCAGTTCTTC.

V is TRBV9 and J is TRBJ1-5; the D is unclear. V lost 0 bases and J lost 5, with 6 bases in between. From germline, CDR1 is SGDLS and CDR2 YYNGEE. This CDR3 comprises 13 residues. This CDR3 reads CASSVESYQPQHF. The CDR3 DNA sequence: TGTGCCAGCAGCGTAGAGTCATATCAGCCCCAGCATTTT. Full variable domain (missing parts from reference TRBV9 and TRBJ1-5): DSGVTQTPKHLITATGQRVTLRCSPRSGDLSVYWYQQSLDQGLQFLIQYYNGEERAKGNILERFSAQQFPDLHSELNLSSLELGDSALYFCASSVESYQPQHFGDGTRLSIL.

V and J are TRBV6-5 and TRBJ1-1; possibly TRBD1 for D (5 bases). The CDR3 consists of 14 residues. Germline values: CDR1 MNHEY, CDR2 SVGAGI. V lost 5 bases and J lost 8, with 18 bases in between. The CDR3 is CASSTQPGTLEAFF. The CDR3 DNA reads TGTGCCAGCAGTACCCAACCCGGGACTCTAGAAGCTTTCTTT.

This clonotype has a handful of counts. The chain recombines TRBV15 with TRBJ2-1, with a weak D call TRBD1 (6 bases). The CDR3 covers 15 residues. V was cut by 0 bases and J by 6 bases, with 12 bases left in between. Per the germline V gene, CDR1 is LNHNV and CDR2 is YYDKDF (reference sequence). The CDR3 DNA sequence: TGTGCCACCAGCAGAGACCGGGGACAAACCAATGAGCAGTTCTTC. As protein: CATSRDRGQTNEQFF.

The chain employs TRBV7-2 and TRBJ2-7; D gene ambiguous. The CDR3 runs to 15 residues. Per the germline V gene, CDR1 is SGHTA and CDR2 is FQGNSA. V dropped 1 base and J dropped 3 bases, with 13 bases sitting between them. CDR3 in amino acids: CASSLGVRRIYEQYF. For the CDR3, the DNA is TGTGCCAGCAGCTTAGGGGTGCGGCGGATCTACGAGCAGTACTTC.

This clonotype was found a few times. The rearrangement uses TRBV20-1 and TRBJ2-1; D may be TRBD2 (6 bases). The CDR3 has 14 amino acids. Germline assignment: CDR1 DFQATT and CDR2 SNEGSKA (reference sequence). The V gene lost 3 bases and the J gene lost 1 base, with 10 bases spanning the gap. CDR3 sequence: CSAREGMSYNEQFF. CDR3 bases: TGCAGTGCTAGGGAGGGGATGTCCTACAATGAGCAGTTCTTC.

The chain couples TRBV24-1 to TRBJ1-5; D perhaps matches TRBD1 (6 bases). CDR1 is KGHDR and CDR2 is SFDVKD in the germline V gene. The CDR3 extends over 13 amino acids. Trimming cost V 10 bases and J 5 bases, with 14 bases left between them. The CDR3 DNA follows: TGTGCCACGGGGCGGGGGGCAGATCAGCCCCAGCATTTT. As protein: CATGRGADQPQHF.

On this clonotype: The junction and the germline gene differ at one end; a read error may be behind it. The J gene is TRBJ1-1, the V gene TRBV29-1; TRBD1 agrees at 8 bases. The CDR3 is 13 amino acids. Germline V gives CDR1 SQVTM, CDR2 ANQGSEA. The CDR3 region has the DNA TGCAGCGTTGTGGGACAGGCGTCCCTGAATGCTTTTTTT. Residues: CSVVGQASLNAFF.

The chain is built from TRBV12-3 or TRBV12-4 and TRBJ1-4; D remains ambiguous. Trimming left V 6 bases short and J 7 bases short, with 6 bases between. The CDR3 loop spans 11 amino acids. CDR3 protein: CASSVTEKLFF. The CDR3 DNA reads as TGTGCCAGCAGCGTAACTGAAAAACTGTTTTTT.

The chain is built from TRBV9 and TRBJ2-3; no clear D gene. V was pared by 4 bases and J by 0 bases, with 9 bases between. CDR3 length: 14 amino acids. Germline V gene lookup returns CDR1 SGDLS and CDR2 YYNGEE. This CDR3 is CASSSPVSTDTQYF. In DNA form, the CDR3 reads TGTGCCAGCAGCTCTCCGGTGAGCACAGATACGCAGTATTTT.

About this clonotype itself: Sequence at one end of the junction differs from germline and may be a read error. The rearrangement joins TRBV11-2 to TRBJ2-1, with 10 positions matching TRBD1. CDR1 and CDR2 from the germline V gene are SGHAT and FQNNGV. This CDR3 comprises 15 residues. The CDR3 is CASSLVPGTGDERFF. The CDR3 DNA reads TGTGCCAGCAGCTTAGTCCCCGGGACAGGGGATGAGCGGTTCTTC.

This chain uses TRBV5-1 with TRBJ2-1; D not certain. The CDR3 covers 14 residues. The germline V gene encodes CDR1 SGHRS and CDR2 YFSETQ. V shed 2 bases and J shed 4 bases, with 10 bases lying between them. In DNA form, the CDR3 reads TGCGCCAGCAGCTTAATCGGACGGTACAATGAGCAGTTCTTC. Its translation is CASSLIGRYNEQFF.

This clonotype occurred a few times. CDR3 sequence reads: CSARLQGGYEQYF. CDR3 nucleotide sequence: TGCAGTGCTAGACTCCAAGGGGGCTACGAGCAGTACTTC. The gene calls are TRBV20-1 and TRBJ2-7; maybe TRBD1 (6 bases). CDR1 DFQATT and CDR2 SNEGSKA come from the germline V gene (reference sequence). V lost 2 bases and J 3 bases, leaving 11 bases between the germline ends. The CDR3 contains 13 residues.

This clonotype was counted at least ten times. The chain combines TRBV7-2 with TRBJ2-3, with D perhaps matching TRBD2 (5 bases). The CDR3 loop spans 14 amino acids. Trimming cost V 1 base and J 1 base, with 6 bases left between them. Germline V lookup: CDR1 SGHTA, CDR2 FQGNSA. The CDR3 sequence: CASSLDSGTDTQYF. The CDR3 DNA reads as TGTGCCAGCAGCTTAGATAGCGGCACAGATACGCAGTATTTT.

This chain connects TRBV20-1 to TRBJ1-5; no definite D call. Germline V gene lookup returns CDR1 DFQATT and CDR2 SNEGSKA (reference sequence). The V end was cut by 6 bases, the J end by 5 bases, with 14 bases between. The CDR3 consists of 13 residues. CDR3 coding DNA: TGCAGTGCAATAGGACCGCAGGATCAGCCCCAGCATTTT. This sequence encodes CSAIGPQDQPQHF.